Following are 11 T cell receptor beta chains from one sample sequenced in a study of OX40 agonist ivuxolimab in advanced cancers. The method was the immunoSEQ multiplex PCR assay. The table was pulled from immuneACCESS by TCRdb, which kept in-frame rearrangements only. Such tables lose some clones; where checked, under half of the loss comes from unresolved V genes, and the rest has no known cause. The sample includes about 67,000 clones, with more than 75% observed a single time. The ten largest clones take up roughly 4.2% of the sample. Sequencing used CD4+ or CD8+ T cells sorted from blood, obtained in a trial of the OX40 agonist ivuxolimab. These receptors originate from an adult with an advanced solid tumor such as melanoma, head and neck, liver or kidney cancer.

The chain has TRBV2 and TRBJ1-4, with D maybe TRBD1 (5 bases). V gave up 2 bases and J gave up 8 bases, with 12 bases separating them. This CDR3 comprises 14 residues. Germline V gives CDR1 SNHLY, CDR2 FYNNEI. Here the CDR3 reads CASSESTDWEKLFF. The CDR3 coding sequence is TGTGCCAGCAGTGAATCGACAGATTGGGAAAAACTGTTTTTT.

In this sample, this clone turned up once. This rearrangement joins TRBV28 to TRBJ1-2; 7 nucleotides agree with TRBD1. J gave up 5 bases and V 4 bases, and 13 bases lay outside the gene matches. The CDR3 sequence is 16 residues long. Per germline, CDR1 MDHEN and CDR2 SYDVKM. CDR3 amino acids: CASSSLYPTGRYGYTF. DNA of the CDR3: TGTGCCAGCAGTTCACTCTACCCGACAGGGAGATATGGCTACACCTTC.

The chain employs TRBV18 and TRBJ1-1, with D maybe TRBD1 (5 bases). The CDR3 has 15 amino acids. Trimming shortened V by 0 bases and J by 1 base, and 9 bases separated the two germline ends. In germline, CDR1 is KGHSH, CDR2 LQKENI. CDR3 loop: CASSPPGPWNTEAFF. The DNA of the CDR3 is TGTGCCAGCTCACCACCGGGACCGTGGAACACTGAAGCTTTCTTT. The full variable domain, with the rest looked up from reference TRBV18 and TRBJ1-1, is NAGVMQNPRHLVRRRGQEARLRCSPMKGHSHVYWYRQLPEEGLKFMVYLQKENIIDESGMPKERFSAEFPKEGPSILRIQQVVRGDSAAYFCASSPPGPWNTEAFFGQGTRLTVV.

By share, this clone counts as medium-sized. V gene TRBV9 combines with J gene TRBJ1-4; D call uncertain. Per the germline V gene, CDR1 is SGDLS and CDR2 is YYNGEE. V gave up 3 bases and J gave up 8 bases, with 14 bases separating them. The CDR3 extends over 14 amino acids. The CDR3 region is CASSDRAGGEKLFF. The CDR3 DNA reads as TGTGCCAGCAGCGACCGGGCCGGTGGGGAAAAACTGTTTTTT.

The chain recombines TRBV4-1 with TRBJ2-4; TRBD2 matches 10 bases. Trimming at V came to 0 bases and at J to 2 bases, leaving 1 base not matched to a gene. Germline V gene sequence: CDR1 MGHRA, CDR2 YSYEKL. This CDR3 comprises 16 residues. CDR3 bases: TGCGCCAGCAGCCAAGAACTAGCGGGGACCAAAAACATTCAGTACTTC. The encoded protein is CASSQELAGTKNIQYF.

This clone was picked up a small number of times. The V gene is TRBV16, the J gene TRBJ2-3; 13 nucleotides line up with TRBD2. The V and J ends lost 4 bases and 5 bases, in that order; junction bases with no gene match: 3. The CDR3 covers 15 residues. CDR1 and CDR2 (germline): KGHSY, FQNENV. CDR3 protein: CASSLGTSGKDTQYF. The CDR3, as DNA: TGTGCCAGCAGCCTTGGGACTAGCGGGAAAGATACGCAGTATTTT.

The V gene is TRBV4-2, the J gene TRBJ1-5, with D hard to call. V dropped 4 bases and J dropped 4 bases, with 17 bases sitting between them. The CDR3 is made up of 16 amino acids. Germline V gives CDR1 LGHNA, CDR2 YNFKEQ. This CDR3 is CASSLYHLRENQPQHF. As DNA, the CDR3 is TGTGCCAGCAGCCTATATCACCTAAGAGAAAATCAGCCCCAGCATTTT.

This clone showed up just a few times. In DNA, the CDR3 is TGTGCCTGGAGTGTAACCGTCTTCGGGCCCCAGCATTTT. This sequence encodes CAWSVTVFGPQHF. V gene TRBV30 combines with J gene TRBJ1-5; D unclear. The CDR3 consists of 13 residues. The germline V gene encodes CDR1 GTSNPN and CDR2 SVGIG (reference sequence). The ends were cut back, 0 bases at V and 9 bases at J, with 12 bases in the middle.

The chain employs TRBV4-1 and TRBJ2-7; D is unresolved. The length of the CDR3 is 16 residues. V dropped 0 bases and J dropped 3 bases, with 15 bases sitting between them. The germline gives CDR1 MGHRA, CDR2 YSYEKL. Here the CDR3 reads CASSQDRANRLYEQYF. The DNA of the CDR3 is TGCGCCAGCAGCCAAGATAGGGCGAACAGACTCTACGAGCAGTACTTC.

This chain connects TRBV18 to TRBJ2-5, with 9 bases aligning to TRBD2. The junction had 9 bases not matched to a gene; V was cut back by 8 bases and J by 5 bases. The CDR3 extends over 14 amino acids. CDR1 is KGHSH, CDR2 LQKENI, per germline. CDR3 DNA: TGTGCCAGCGAACCCTTAGCGGGGGCGGAGACCCAGTACTTC. Its translation: CASEPLAGAETQYF.

The CDR3: CASSYVWSSTSEAFF. The CDR3 DNA sequence: TGTGCCAGCAGTTACGTCTGGTCCAGCACCTCTGAAGCTTTCTTT. J is TRBJ1-1 and V is TRBV6-5; D unresolved. The CDR3 has 15 amino acids. V shed 2 bases and J shed 6 bases, with 16 bases lying between them. The germline CDR1 and CDR2 sequences are MNHEY and SVGAGI.